Below, one T cell receptor beta chain is given with its context. Germline V CDR1 and CDR2: DFQATT, SNEGSKA (reference sequence). Trimming pared 0 bases from V and 4 bases from J, leaving 16 bases between. CDR3 length: 16 residues. This entry is derived from a study of T cell repertoires in cytomegalovirus infection. Each CDR3 protein gets one entry after TCRdb re-called the reads with MiXCR. The sample has a few hundred thousand distinct CDR3 sequences; roughly 18% are singletons. The material sequenced was PBMCs. The TCR sequence derives from a human donor in good health (CMV status not recorded). Some clones in this sample may be carry-over from other donors' samples. The chain has TRBV20-1 and TRBJ1-5; the D gene is possibly TRBD1 (5 bases). Written as DNA, the CDR3 is TGCAGTGCTAGAGATCTCGGGGAAGGGGAGAATCAGCCCCAGCATTTT. It translates to CSARDLGEGENQPQHF.